This record looks at one T cell receptor (beta chain) sequence and its context. This record belongs to a study of blood T cell repertoires in COVID-19. Trimming left V 5 bases short and J 8 bases short, with 12 bases between. The CDR3 is 12 amino acids. Germline V gene lookup returns CDR1 SGHAT and CDR2 FQNNGV. Sequencing was performed with immunoSEQ multiplex PCR; in TCRdb, only in-frame clones are kept and a portion is missing. Of about 310,000 clones detected, roughly 87% appear once; the ten largest clones hold 8.5% to 10%. The V and J genes are TRBV11-2 and TRBJ1-2; TRBD1 is a possible D gene (5 bases). This receptor was obtained from a woman between 18 and 29 years old who had recovered from COVID-19. Sequenced input: PBMCs or T cells enriched from blood (not recorded which). CDR3 DNA sequence: TGTGCCAGCAGCCCCCCAGGGTGGGGCTACACCTTC. Its translation is CASSPPGWGYTF.